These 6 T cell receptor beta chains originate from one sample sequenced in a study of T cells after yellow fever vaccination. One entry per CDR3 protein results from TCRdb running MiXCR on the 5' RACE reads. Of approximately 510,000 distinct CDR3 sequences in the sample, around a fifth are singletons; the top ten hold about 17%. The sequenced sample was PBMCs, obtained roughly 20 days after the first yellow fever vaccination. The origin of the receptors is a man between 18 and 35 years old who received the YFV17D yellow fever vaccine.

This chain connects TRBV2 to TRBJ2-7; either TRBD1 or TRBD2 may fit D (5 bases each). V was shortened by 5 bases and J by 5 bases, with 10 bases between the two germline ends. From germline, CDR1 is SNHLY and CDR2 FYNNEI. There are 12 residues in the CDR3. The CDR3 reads CASSSQGHEQYV. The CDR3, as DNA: TGTGCCAGCAGTTCTCAGGGACACGAGCAGTACGTC.

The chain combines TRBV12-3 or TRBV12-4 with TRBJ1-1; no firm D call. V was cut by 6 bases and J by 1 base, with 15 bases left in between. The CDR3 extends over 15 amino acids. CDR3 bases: TGTGCCAGCAGCACAATCCAAGCTCGGAACACTGAAGCTTTCTTT. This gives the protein CASSTIQARNTEAFF.

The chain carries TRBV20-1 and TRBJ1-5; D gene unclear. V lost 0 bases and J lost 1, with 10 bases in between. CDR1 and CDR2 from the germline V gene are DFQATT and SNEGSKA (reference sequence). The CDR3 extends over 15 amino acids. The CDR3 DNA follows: TGCAGTGCTAGAGATCCTACCGACAGCAATCAGCCCCAGCATTTT. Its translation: CSARDPTDSNQPQHF.

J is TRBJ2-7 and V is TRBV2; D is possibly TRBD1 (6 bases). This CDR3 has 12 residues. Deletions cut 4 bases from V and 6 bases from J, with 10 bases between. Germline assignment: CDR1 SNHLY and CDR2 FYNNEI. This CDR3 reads CASSAQGLEQYV. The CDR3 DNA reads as TGTGCCAGCAGTGCACAGGGCCTCGAGCAGTACGTC.

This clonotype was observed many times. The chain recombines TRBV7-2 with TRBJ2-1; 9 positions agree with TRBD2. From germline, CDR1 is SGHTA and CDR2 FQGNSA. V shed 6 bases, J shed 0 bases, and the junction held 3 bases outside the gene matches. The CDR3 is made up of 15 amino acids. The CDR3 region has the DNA TGTGCCAGCAGTCGAGCGGGGGGCTCCTACAATGAGCAGTTCTTC. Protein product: CASSRAGGSYNEQFF.

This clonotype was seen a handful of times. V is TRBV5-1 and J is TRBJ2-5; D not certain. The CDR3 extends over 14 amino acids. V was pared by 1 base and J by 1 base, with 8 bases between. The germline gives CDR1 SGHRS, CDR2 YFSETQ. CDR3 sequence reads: CASSLSALQETQYF. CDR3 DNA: TGCGCCAGCAGCTTGTCCGCCCTCCAAGAGACCCAGTACTTC.